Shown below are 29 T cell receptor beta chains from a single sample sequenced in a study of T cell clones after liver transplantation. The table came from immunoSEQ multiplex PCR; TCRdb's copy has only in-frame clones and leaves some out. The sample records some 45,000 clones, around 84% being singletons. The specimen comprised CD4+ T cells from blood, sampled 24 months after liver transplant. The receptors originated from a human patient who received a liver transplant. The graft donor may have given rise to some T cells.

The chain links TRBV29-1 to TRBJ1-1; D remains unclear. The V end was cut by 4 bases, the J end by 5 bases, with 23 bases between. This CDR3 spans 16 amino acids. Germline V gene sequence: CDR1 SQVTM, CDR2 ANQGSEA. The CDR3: CSVVRPPSAVGTEAFF. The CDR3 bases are TGCAGCGTTGTAAGGCCTCCTTCCGCCGTCGGAACTGAAGCTTTCTTT.

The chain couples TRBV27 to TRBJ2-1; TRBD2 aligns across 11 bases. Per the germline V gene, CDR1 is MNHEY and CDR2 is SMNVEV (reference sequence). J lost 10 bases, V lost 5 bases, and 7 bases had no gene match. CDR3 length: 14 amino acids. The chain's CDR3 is CASSPSPSGREQFF. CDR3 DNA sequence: TGTGCCAGCAGTCCCTCCCCTAGCGGGAGGGAGCAGTTCTTC.

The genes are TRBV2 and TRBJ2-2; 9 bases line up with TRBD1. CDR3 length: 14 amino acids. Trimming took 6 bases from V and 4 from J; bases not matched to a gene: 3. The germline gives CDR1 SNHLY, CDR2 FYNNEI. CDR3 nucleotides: TGTGCCAGCAGCTGGGACAGGGCCACCGGGGAGCTGTTTTTT. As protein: CASSWDRATGELFF.

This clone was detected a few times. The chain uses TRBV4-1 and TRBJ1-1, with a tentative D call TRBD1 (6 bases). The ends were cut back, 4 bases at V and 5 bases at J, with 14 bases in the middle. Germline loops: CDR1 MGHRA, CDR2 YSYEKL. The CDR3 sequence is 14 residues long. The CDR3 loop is CASSPIRGTTEAFF. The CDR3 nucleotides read TGCGCCAGCAGCCCAATTAGGGGGACGACTGAAGCTTTCTTT.

The CDR3 DNA sequence: TGCAGCGTTCGGGCAGGGCCAAACTATGGCTACACCTTC. As protein: CSVRAGPNYGYTF. The V gene is TRBV29-1, the J gene TRBJ1-2; perhaps TRBD1 as D (5 bases). Per germline, CDR1 SQVTM and CDR2 ANQGSEA. V was cut by 5 bases and J by 2 bases, with 12 bases left in between. This CDR3 is 13 amino acids long.

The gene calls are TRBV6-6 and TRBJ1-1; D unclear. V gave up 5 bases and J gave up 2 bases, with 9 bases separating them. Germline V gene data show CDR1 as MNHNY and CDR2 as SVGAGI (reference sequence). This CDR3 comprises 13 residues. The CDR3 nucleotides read TGTGCCAGCAGTCTTCAGGCTAACACTGAAGCTTTCTTT. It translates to CASSLQANTEAFF.

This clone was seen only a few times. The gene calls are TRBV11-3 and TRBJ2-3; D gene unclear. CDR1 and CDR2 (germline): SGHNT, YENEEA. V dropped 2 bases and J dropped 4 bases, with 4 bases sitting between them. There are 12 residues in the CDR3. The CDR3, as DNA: TGTGCCAGCAGCTTAACACCAGATACGCAGTATTTT. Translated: CASSLTPDTQYF.

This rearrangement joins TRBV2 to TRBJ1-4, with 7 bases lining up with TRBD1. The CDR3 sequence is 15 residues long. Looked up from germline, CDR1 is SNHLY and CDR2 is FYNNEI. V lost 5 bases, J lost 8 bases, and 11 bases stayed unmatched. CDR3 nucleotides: TGTGCCAGCAGTTCACAAGGCGGGACAGCAGAAAAACTGTTTTTT. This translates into CASSSQGGTAEKLFF. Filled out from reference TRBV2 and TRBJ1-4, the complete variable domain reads EPEVTQTPSHQVTQMGQEVILRCVPISNHLYFYWYRQILGQKVEFLVSFYNNEISEKSEIFDDQFSVERPDGSNFTLKIRSTKLEDSAMYFCASSSQGGTAEKLFFGSGTQLSVL.

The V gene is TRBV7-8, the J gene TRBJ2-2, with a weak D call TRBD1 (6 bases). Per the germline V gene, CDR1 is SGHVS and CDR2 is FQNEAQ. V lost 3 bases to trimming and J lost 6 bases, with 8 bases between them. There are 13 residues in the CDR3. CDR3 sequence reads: CASSLNRAGELFF. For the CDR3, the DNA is TGTGCCAGCAGCTTGAACAGGGCCGGGGAGCTGTTTTTT.

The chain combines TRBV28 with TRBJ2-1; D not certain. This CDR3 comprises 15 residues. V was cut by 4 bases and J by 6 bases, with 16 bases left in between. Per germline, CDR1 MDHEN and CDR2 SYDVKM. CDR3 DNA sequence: TGTGCCAGCAGTTCCCGTCTACGGAGTGGCAATGAGCAGTTCTTC. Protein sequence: CASSSRLRSGNEQFF.

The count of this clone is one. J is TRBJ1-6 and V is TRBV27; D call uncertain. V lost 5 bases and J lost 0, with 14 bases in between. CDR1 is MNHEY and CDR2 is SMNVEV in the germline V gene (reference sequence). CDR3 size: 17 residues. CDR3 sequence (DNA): TGTGCCAGCAGTCCCGCGGGCAGAAGCTCCTATAATTCACCCCTCCACTTT. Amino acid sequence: CASSPAGRSSYNSPLHF.

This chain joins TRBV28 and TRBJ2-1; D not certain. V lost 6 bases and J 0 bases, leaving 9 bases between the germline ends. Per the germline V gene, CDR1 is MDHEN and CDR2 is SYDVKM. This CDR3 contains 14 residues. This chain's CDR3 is CASRSPSSYNEQFF. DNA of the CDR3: TGTGCCAGCAGGAGTCCTTCCTCCTACAATGAGCAGTTCTTC.

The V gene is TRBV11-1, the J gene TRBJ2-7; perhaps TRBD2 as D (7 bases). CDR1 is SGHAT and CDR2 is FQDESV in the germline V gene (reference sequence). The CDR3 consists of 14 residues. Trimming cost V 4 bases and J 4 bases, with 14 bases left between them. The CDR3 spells CASSSGSGTYEQYF. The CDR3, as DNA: TGTGCCAGCAGCTCTGGGAGCGGGACATACGAGCAGTACTTC.

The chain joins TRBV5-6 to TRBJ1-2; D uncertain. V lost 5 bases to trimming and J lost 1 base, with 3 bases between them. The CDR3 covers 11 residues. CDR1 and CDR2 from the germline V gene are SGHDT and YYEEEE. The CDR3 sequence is CASSYNYGYTF. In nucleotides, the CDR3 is TGTGCCAGCAGTTATAACTATGGCTACACCTTC.

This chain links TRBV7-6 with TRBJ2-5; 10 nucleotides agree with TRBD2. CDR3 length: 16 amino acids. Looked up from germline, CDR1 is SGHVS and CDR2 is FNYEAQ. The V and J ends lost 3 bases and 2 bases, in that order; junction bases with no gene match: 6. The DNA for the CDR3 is TGTGCCAGCAGCTTTCTAGCGGGAGCCCAGCAAGAGACCCAGTACTTC. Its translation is CASSFLAGAQQETQYF.

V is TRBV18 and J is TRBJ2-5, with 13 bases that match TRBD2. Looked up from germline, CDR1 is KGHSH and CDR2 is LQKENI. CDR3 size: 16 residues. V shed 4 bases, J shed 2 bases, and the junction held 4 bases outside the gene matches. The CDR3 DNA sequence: TGTGCCAGCTCACAAAGACTAGCGGGGGGTCAAGAGACCCAGTACTTC. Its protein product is CASSQRLAGGQETQYF.

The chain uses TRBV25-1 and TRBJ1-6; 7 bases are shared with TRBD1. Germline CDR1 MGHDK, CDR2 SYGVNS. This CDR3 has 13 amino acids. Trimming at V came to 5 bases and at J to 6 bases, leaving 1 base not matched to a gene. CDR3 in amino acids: CASSTGVNSPLHF. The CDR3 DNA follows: TGTGCCAGCAGTACAGGGGTTAATTCACCCCTCCACTTT.

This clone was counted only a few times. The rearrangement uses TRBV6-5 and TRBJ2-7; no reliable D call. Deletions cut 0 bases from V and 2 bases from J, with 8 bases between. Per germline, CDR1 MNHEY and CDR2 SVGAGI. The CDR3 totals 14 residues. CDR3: CASSYSPGPYEQYF. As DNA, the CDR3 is TGTGCCAGCAGTTACTCCCCAGGCCCCTACGAGCAGTACTTC.

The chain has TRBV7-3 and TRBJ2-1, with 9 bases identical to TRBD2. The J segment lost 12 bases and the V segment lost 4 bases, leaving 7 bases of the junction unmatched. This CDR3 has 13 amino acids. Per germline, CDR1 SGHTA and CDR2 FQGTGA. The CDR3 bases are TGTGCCAGCAGCTCTCCGGGACTAGCTTCGCAGTTCTTC. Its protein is CASSSPGLASQFF.

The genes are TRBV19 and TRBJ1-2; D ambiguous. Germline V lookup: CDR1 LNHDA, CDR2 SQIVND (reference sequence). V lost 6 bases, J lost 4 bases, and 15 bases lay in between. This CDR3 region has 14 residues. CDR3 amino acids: CASSNPGRFYGYTF. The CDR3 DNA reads TGTGCCAGTAGCAACCCCGGACGGTTCTATGGCTACACCTTC.

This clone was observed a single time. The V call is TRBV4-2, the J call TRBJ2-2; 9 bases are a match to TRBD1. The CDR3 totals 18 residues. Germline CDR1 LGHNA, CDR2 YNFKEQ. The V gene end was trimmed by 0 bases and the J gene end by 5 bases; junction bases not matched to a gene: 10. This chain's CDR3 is CASSQERGTGRSTGELFF. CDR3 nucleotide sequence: TGTGCCAGCAGCCAAGAGCGCGGGACAGGGCGTTCTACCGGGGAGCTGTTTTTT.

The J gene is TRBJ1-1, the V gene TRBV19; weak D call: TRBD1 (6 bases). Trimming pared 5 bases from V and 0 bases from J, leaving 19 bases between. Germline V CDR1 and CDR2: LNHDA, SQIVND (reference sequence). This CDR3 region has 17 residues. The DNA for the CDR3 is TGTGCCAGTAGTCCCCGGATCGGGGGCGGGATGAACACTGAAGCTTTCTTT. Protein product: CASSPRIGGGMNTEAFF.

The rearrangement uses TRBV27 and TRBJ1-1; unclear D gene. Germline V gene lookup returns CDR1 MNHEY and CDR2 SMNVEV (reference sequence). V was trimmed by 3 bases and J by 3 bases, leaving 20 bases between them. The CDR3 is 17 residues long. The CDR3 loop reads CASSLSATKDWDTEAFF. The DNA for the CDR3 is TGTGCCAGCAGTTTGTCTGCAACTAAGGACTGGGACACTGAAGCTTTCTTT.

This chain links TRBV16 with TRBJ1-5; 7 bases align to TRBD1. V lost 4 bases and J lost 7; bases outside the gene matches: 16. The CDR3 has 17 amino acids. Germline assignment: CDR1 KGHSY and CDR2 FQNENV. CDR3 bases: TGTGCCAGCAGCCCCCTTACATGGCAGGGGGTTCACCAGCCCCAGCATTTT. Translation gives CASSPLTWQGVHQPQHF.

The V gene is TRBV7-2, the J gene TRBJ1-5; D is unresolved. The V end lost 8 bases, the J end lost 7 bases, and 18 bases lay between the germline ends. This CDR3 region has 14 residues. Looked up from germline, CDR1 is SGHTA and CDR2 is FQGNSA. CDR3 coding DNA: TGTGCCAGCGGCCAGCCGGGGTCGGGGCAGCCCCAGCATTTT. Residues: CASGQPGSGQPQHF.

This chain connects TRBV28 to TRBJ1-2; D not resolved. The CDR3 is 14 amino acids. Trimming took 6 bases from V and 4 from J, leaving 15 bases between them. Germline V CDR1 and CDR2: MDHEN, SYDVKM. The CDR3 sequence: CASSPPARSYGYTF. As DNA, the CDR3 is TGTGCCAGCAGCCCTCCGGCACGTTCCTATGGCTACACCTTC.

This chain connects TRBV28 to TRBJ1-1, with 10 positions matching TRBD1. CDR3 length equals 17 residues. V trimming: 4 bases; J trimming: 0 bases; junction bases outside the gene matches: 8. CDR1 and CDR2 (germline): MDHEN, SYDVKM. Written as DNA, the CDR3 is TGTGCCAGCAGTTCACCGGGACAGGGGAACATGAACACTGAAGCTTTCTTT. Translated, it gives CASSSPGQGNMNTEAFF.

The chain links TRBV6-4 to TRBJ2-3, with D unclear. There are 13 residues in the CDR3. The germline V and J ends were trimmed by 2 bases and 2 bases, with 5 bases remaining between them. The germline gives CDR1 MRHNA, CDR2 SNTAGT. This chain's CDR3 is CASSDRPTDTQYF. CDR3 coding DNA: TGTGCCAGCAGTGACAGGCCCACAGATACGCAGTATTTT.

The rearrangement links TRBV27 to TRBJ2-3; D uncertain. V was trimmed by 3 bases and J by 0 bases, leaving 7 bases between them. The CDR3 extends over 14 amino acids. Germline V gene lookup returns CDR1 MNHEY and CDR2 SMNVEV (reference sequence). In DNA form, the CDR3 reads TGTGCCAGCAGTTTCCTTTCTAGCACAGATACGCAGTATTTT. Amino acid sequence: CASSFLSSTDTQYF.